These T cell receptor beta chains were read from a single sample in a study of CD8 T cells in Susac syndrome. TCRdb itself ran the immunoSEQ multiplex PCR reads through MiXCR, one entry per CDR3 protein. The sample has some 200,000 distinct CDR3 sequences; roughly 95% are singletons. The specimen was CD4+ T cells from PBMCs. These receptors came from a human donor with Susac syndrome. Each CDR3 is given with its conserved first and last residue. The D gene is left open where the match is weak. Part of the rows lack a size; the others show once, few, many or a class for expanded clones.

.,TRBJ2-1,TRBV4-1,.,TGCGCCAGCAGCCAAGATCTAGGTGGGACACTCGGCAATGAGCAGTTCTTC,CASSQDLGGTLGNEQFF
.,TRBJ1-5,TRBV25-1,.,TGTGCCAGCAGTGAATTCCTAGGGGATCAGCCCCAGCATTTT,CASSEFLGDQPQHF
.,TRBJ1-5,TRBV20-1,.,TGCAGTGCTAGAGATTGGAGGGAGGGGCATGGCAATCAGCCCCAGCATTTT,CSARDWREGHGNQPQHF
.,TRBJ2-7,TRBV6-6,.,TGTGCCAGCAGTTACAGCATCGGAACCTACGAGCAGTACTTC,CASSYSIGTYEQYF
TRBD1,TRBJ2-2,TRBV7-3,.,TGTGCCAGCAGGGACAGGCCTACCGGGGAGCTGTTTTTT,CASRDRPTGELFF
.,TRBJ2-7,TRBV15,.,TGTGCCACCAGCCGGGACACTTCACGGGAGCAGTACTTC,CATSRDTSREQYF
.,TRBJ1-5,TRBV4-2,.,TGTGCCAGCAGCCATCAGAAGGATCAGCCCCAGCATTTT,CASSHQKDQPQHF
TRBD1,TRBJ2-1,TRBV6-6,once,TGTGCCAGCCCCCCCGGGCAGGGGGCTCTCGATGAGCAGTTCTTC,CASPPGQGALDEQFF
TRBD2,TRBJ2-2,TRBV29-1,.,TGCAGCGTTGGCGGGAGCTTCAACACCGGGGAGCTGTTTTTT,CSVGGSFNTGELFF
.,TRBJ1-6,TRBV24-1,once,TGTGCCACCAGTGATCTTGGAGGGAGCTCCTATAATTCACCCCTCCACTTT,CATSDLGGSSYNSPLHF
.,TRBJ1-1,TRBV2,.,TGTGCCAGCCCTAGCGGGTCGGGGACAAAGAACACTGAAGCTTTCTTT,CASPSGSGTKNTEAFF
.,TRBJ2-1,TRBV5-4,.,TGTGCCAGCAACATTGATGGCGGGCCCTACAATGAGCAGTTCTTC,CASNIDGGPYNEQFF
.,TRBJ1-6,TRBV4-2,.,TGTGCCAGCAGCCAAGATATTCCAGGGACTTCACCCCTCCACTTT,CASSQDIPGTSPLHF
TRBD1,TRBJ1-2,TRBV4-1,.,TGCGCCAGCAGCCAAATGCGAACAGGGGCCTGGGGCTACACCTTC,CASSQMRTGAWGYTF
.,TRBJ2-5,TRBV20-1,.,TGCAGTGCTCATAGGGAGACCCAGTACTTC,CSAHRETQYF
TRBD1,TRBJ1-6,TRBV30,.,TGTGCCTGGAGGAGACAGGGTACTGGTCGAAATAATTCACCCCTCCACTTT,CAWRRQGTGRNNSPLHF
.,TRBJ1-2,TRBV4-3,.,TGCGCCAGCAGCCGAAGTGAGGGAAACGGCTACACCTTC,CASSRSEGNGYTF
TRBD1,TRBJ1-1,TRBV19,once,TGTGCCAGTAGTATCGGAGGACAGGGGAGTACTGAAGCTTTCTTT,CASSIGGQGSTEAFF
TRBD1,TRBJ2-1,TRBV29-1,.,TGCAGCGCCCAGGTGGGACAGGGGCACAATGAGCAGTTCTTC,CSAQVGQGHNEQFF
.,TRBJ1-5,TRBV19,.,TGTGCCAGTAGTATCTCGCGACAGGAGAATCAGCCCCAGCATTTT,CASSISRQENQPQHF
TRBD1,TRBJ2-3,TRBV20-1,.,TGCAGTGCGAAGACAGGGGTACCTCCACCGGATACGCAGTATTTT,CSAKTGVPPPDTQYF
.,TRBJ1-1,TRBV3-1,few,TGTGCCAGCAGCCCTTGGACGGGGAACACTGAAGCTTTCTTT,CASSPWTGNTEAFF
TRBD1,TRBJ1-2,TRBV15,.,TGTGCCACCAGCAGATCAGGACAGGGGGCCGGTGGCTACACCTTC,CATSRSGQGAGGYTF
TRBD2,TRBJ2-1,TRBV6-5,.,TGTGCCAGCAGCCCCGGGCTGGGAGCGGGGAATGAGCAGTTCTTC,CASSPGLGAGNEQFF
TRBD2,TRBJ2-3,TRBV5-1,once,TGCGCCAGCAGCTCCGGGACTAGCGGGGGTATCACAGATACGCAGTATTTT,CASSSGTSGGITDTQYF
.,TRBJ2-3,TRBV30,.,TGTGCCTGGAGTCCCGGATCCACGAATACGCAGTATTTT,CAWSPGSTNTQYF
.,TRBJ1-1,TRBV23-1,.,TGCGCCAGCAGTCACAGGCAGGGCAACACTGAAGCTTTCTTT,CASSHRQGNTEAFF
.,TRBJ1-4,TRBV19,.,TGTGCCAGTAGTCCGTCGGGGAATAATGAAAAACTGTTTTTT,CASSPSGNNEKLFF
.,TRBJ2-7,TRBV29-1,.,TGCAGCGCTAGTTCGGGCTTGAGCTCCTACGAGCAGTACTTC,CSASSGLSSYEQYF
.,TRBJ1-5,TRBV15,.,TGTGCCACCAGCGTAAACCTAAATAGCAATCAGCCCCAGCATTTT,CATSVNLNSNQPQHF
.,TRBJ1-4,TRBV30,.,TGTGCCTGGAGTCGGGGGGCGCCCGGAGAAAAACTGTTTTTT,CAWSRGAPGEKLFF
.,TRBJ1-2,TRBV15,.,TGTGCCACCAGCACCATCAGGGCCACTATGGATGGCTACACCTTC,CATSTIRATMDGYTF
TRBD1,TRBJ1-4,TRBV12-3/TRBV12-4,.,TGTGCCAGCAGTTTAGGACAGGGTCTCGAAAAACTGTTTTTT,CASSLGQGLEKLFF
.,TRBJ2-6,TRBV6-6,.,TGTGCCAGCATTTTACTGTCCACCTCTGGGGCCAACGTCCTGACTTTC,CASILLSTSGANVLTF
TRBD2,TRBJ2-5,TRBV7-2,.,TGTGCCAGCAGCACCACTAGCGGGGGGTTTCAGACCCAGTACTTC,CASSTTSGGFQTQYF
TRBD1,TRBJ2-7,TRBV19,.,TGTGCCAGTAGTGTCCGACAGGGGGAGTCCTACGAGCAGTACTTC,CASSVRQGESYEQYF
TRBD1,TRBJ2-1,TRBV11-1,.,TGTGCCAGCAGCTTAGCGAGGGGGCGACAGGGGTACTACAATGAGCAGTTCTTC,CASSLARGRQGYYNEQFF
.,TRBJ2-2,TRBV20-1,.,TGCAGTGCTAGAGGTTTGCTCACCGGGGAGCTGTTTTTT,CSARGLLTGELFF
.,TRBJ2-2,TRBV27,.,TGTGCCAGCATGGGTAAAGGGGGGTTGATTTGGACCGGGGAGCTGTTTTTT,CASMGKGGLIWTGELFF
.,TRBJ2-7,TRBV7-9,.,TGTGCCAGCAGTTCGGACCTCGTCCGCTACGAGCAGTACTTC,CASSSDLVRYEQYF
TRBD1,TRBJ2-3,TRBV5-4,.,TGTGCCAGCAGCCGGGGTGGCGGAACAGGGGTAACAGATACGCAGTATTTT,CASSRGGGTGVTDTQYF
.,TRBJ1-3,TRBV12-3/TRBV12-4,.,TGTGCCAGCAGTCTTACAGGGAGGGGAAACACCATATATTTT,CASSLTGRGNTIYF
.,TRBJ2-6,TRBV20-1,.,TGCAGTGCTAGTAGGAGCTCTGGGGCCAACGTCCTGACTTTC,CSASRSSGANVLTF
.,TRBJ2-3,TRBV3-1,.,TGTGCCAGCAGGCGTGGAGAGAGCACAGATACGCAGTATTTT,CASRRGESTDTQYF
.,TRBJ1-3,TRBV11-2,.,TGTGCCAGCAGGTTTCTCGGGGAGGCTGGAAACACCATATATTTT,CASRFLGEAGNTIYF
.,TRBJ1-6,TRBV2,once,TGTGCCAGCAGTGAAATTGGGGGGATTAATTCACCCCTCCACTTT,CASSEIGGINSPLHF
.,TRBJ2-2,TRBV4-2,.,TGTGCCAGCAGCCAAGGGGGCCCACGTCGCACCGGGGAGCTGTTTTTT,CASSQGGPRRTGELFF
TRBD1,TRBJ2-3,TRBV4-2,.,TGTGCCAGCAGCCAAGATCGGGACAGGGGGATAGCAGATACGCAGTATTTT,CASSQDRDRGIADTQYF
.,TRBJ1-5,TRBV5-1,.,TGCGCCAGCAGCTTGGAACAGGGCAATCAGCCCCAGCATTTT,CASSLEQGNQPQHF
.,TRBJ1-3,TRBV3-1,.,TGTGCCAGCAGCCAAGATCAAGCAGGGGTAGGAAACACCATATATTTT,CASSQDQAGVGNTIYF
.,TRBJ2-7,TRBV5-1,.,TGCGCCAGCAGAAACGGACAGTTATACGAGCAGTACTTC,CASRNGQLYEQYF